This entry lists 29 T cell receptor beta chains sequenced from one sample in a study of blood T cell repertoires in COVID-19. Measured with immunoSEQ multiplex PCR; TCRdb has only the in-frame clones, and not every one. The sample shows approximately 190,000 clones, roughly 80% of them seen only once. Sequenced sample: peripheral blood. Receptors originate from a man in his fifties or sixties with acute or convalescent COVID-19.

The V and J genes are TRBV2 and TRBJ2-5; 10 nucleotides match TRBD1. CDR3 length: 15 residues. CDR1 SNHLY and CDR2 FYNNEI come from the germline V gene. Germline trimming cut 8 bases from V and 3 bases from J; bases unmatched to any gene: 9. The CDR3, as DNA: TGTGCCAGCGACGCACGGGGACAGGGGAAAGAGACCCAGTACTTC. This encodes CASDARGQGKETQYF.

The CDR3 DNA reads as TGCGCCAGCAGCCAAGACTGGCTGACAAGCACAGATACGCAGTATTTT. Its protein product is CASSQDWLTSTDTQYF. The chain has TRBV4-3 and TRBJ2-3; D is uncertain. The CDR3 loop spans 16 amino acids. CDR1 and CDR2 (germline): LGHNA, YSLEER. The ends were cut back, 0 bases at V and 0 bases at J, with 10 bases in the middle.

This chain's CDR3 is CASSLALAGGPKGQFF. The CDR3 DNA follows: TGTGCCAGCAGTCTAGCACTAGCGGGGGGGCCGAAAGGGCAGTTCTTC. The chain combines TRBV6-2 or TRBV6-3 with TRBJ2-1; 13 nucleotides align to TRBD2. The CDR3 is 16 residues long. The trim removed 5 bases at V and 12 bases at J, leaving 13 bases unmatched. The germline V gene has CDR1 MNHEY and CDR2 SVGEGT.

V is TRBV5-1 and J is TRBJ2-3; 7 bases are shared with TRBD1. The CDR3 sequence is 16 residues long. Trimming took 0 bases from V and 2 from J; bases not matched to a gene: 6. CDR1 SGHRS and CDR2 YFSETQ come from the germline V gene. CDR3 sequence reads: CASSLEGQMNTDTQYF. DNA for the CDR3: TGCGCCAGCAGCTTGGAGGGACAGATGAACACAGATACGCAGTATTTT.

The chain employs TRBV6-2 or TRBV6-3 and TRBJ1-2; the D gene is possibly TRBD1 (5 bases). CDR3 length equals 17 residues. Trimming shortened V by 3 bases and J by 1 base, and 18 bases separated the two germline ends. Germline assignment: CDR1 MNHEY and CDR2 SVGEGT. CDR3 residues: CASSYFPQGAFNYGYTF. CDR3 nucleotides: TGTGCCAGCAGTTATTTCCCCCAAGGGGCCTTTAACTATGGCTACACCTTC.

The V gene is TRBV19, the J gene TRBJ1-5; D might be TRBD1 (5 bases). Trimming stripped 0 bases from V and 7 bases from J, with 16 bases between. The length of the CDR3 is 16 residues. CDR1 and CDR2 from the germline V gene are LNHDA and SQIVND (reference sequence). CDR3: CASSIDGIGGGQPQHF. CDR3 coding DNA: TGTGCCAGTAGTATAGATGGGATCGGGGGAGGGCAGCCCCAGCATTTT.

The DNA of the CDR3 is TGTGCCAGCAGCCAAGACTCGATAGAAATAGCCGGTCATGAGCAGTTCTTC. Translated, it gives CASSQDSIEIAGHEQFF. The chain recombines TRBV4-2 with TRBJ2-1; D not resolved. The CDR3 has 17 amino acids. The V and J ends lost 0 bases and 8 bases respectively, with 20 bases between them. Germline V gene lookup returns CDR1 LGHNA and CDR2 YNFKEQ.

This rearrangement joins TRBV7-2 to TRBJ1-2, with TRBD1 identical over 8 bases. CDR1 and CDR2 from the germline V gene are SGHTA and FQGNSA. V shed 5 bases, J shed 6 bases, and the junction held 11 bases outside the gene matches. The CDR3 runs 15 residues. In DNA form, the CDR3 reads TGTGCCAGCAGCCTTCAAGGACAGGGCGGGGATGGCTACACCTTC. Its protein is CASSLQGQGGDGYTF. Filled out from reference TRBV7-2 and TRBJ1-2, the complete variable domain reads GAGVSQSPSNKVTEKGKDVELRCDPISGHTALYWYRQSLGQGLEFLIYFQGNSAPDKSGLPSDRFSAERTGGSVSTLTIQRTQQEDSAVYLCASSLQGQGGDGYTFGSGTRLTVV.

The J gene is TRBJ2-5, the V gene TRBV12-5, with no clear D. The CDR3 has 12 residues. V was trimmed by 6 bases and J by 5 bases, leaving 10 bases between them. Germline assignment: CDR1 LGHNT and CDR2 FRNRAP. CDR3 sequence: CASGSLSETQYF. CDR3 coding DNA: TGTGCTAGTGGGTCTCTCTCGGAGACCCAGTACTTC. The variable domain in full, completed from reference TRBV12-5 and TRBJ2-5, reads DARVTQTPRHKVTEMGQEVTMRCQPILGHNTVFWYRQTMMQGLELLAYFRNRAPLDDSGMPKDRFSAEMPDATLATLKIQPSEPRDSAVYFCASGSLSETQYFGPGTRLLVL.

This clone was seen just once. The chain is built from TRBV24-1 and TRBJ1-3, with unresolved D. The CDR3 consists of 17 residues. The V and J ends lost 4 bases and 3 bases respectively, with 18 bases between them. Germline V gene sequence: CDR1 KGHDR, CDR2 SFDVKD. CDR3 in DNA: TGTGCCACCAGTGACGACTCTTCCGGGATGTGTGGAAACACCATATATTTT. Protein: CATSDDSSGMCGNTIYF.

V is TRBV7-2 and J is TRBJ2-2; 7 nucleotides agree with TRBD2. Germline CDR1 and CDR2: SGHTA and FQGNSA. V was pared by 3 bases and J by 7 bases, with 11 bases of the junction left unmatched. This CDR3 has 16 amino acids. Here the CDR3 reads CASSLSSGAPNGELFF. The CDR3 nucleotides are TGTGCCAGCAGCTTGTCAAGCGGGGCTCCGAACGGGGAGCTGTTTTTT.

Only one count was recorded for this clone. This sequence joins TRBV5-1 and TRBJ2-2; 7 bases line up with TRBD1. The trim removed 4 bases at V and 3 bases at J, leaving 6 bases unmatched. Germline V lookup: CDR1 SGHRS, CDR2 YFSETQ. The CDR3 has 15 residues. The CDR3 DNA reads as TGCGCCAGCAGCCCCGGACAGGCCCACACCGGGGAGCTGTTTTTT. This gives the protein CASSPGQAHTGELFF.

The CDR3 loop is CASSIQANYGYTF. In DNA, the CDR3 is TGTGCCAGTAGTATTCAGGCTAACTATGGCTACACCTTC. The chain uses TRBV19 and TRBJ1-2; D uncertain. This CDR3 has 13 amino acids. Trimming took 3 bases from V and 0 from J, leaving 5 bases between them. The germline V gene encodes CDR1 LNHDA and CDR2 SQIVND (reference sequence).

This chain links TRBV2 with TRBJ2-3; no clear D. The germline V and J ends were trimmed by 6 bases and 1 base, with 8 bases remaining between them. There are 13 residues in the CDR3. Germline V gene data show CDR1 as SNHLY and CDR2 as FYNNEI. Here the CDR3 DNA reads TGTGCCAGCAGGGGCTTCCGCACAGATACGCAGTATTTT. Translation: CASRGFRTDTQYF.

This clone occurred a few times. The chain couples TRBV4-1 to TRBJ2-4; 12 bases are shared with TRBD1. Per the germline V gene, CDR1 is MGHRA and CDR2 is YSYEKL. V shed 5 bases, J shed 8 bases, and the junction held 7 bases outside the gene matches. This CDR3 comprises 15 residues. CDR3 DNA sequence: TGCGCCAGCAGCAGAGGGACAGGGGGCTTGGACATTCAGTACTTC. Its protein is CASSRGTGGLDIQYF.

The rearrangement uses TRBV30 and TRBJ2-1; D is perhaps TRBD1 (6 bases). The germline CDR1 and CDR2 sequences are GTSNPN and SVGIG (reference sequence). The germline V and J ends were trimmed by 0 bases and 9 bases, with 12 bases remaining between them. The CDR3 extends over 13 amino acids. The CDR3 spells CAWSVQGGAEQFF. The CDR3 bases are TGTGCCTGGAGTGTACAAGGGGGTGCTGAGCAGTTCTTC. Full variable domain (rest looked up from reference TRBV30 and TRBJ2-1): SQTIHQWPATLVQPVGSPLSLECTVEGTSNPNLYWYRQAAGRGLQLLFYSVGIGQISSEVPQNLSASRPQDRQFILSSKKLLLSDSGFYLCAWSVQGGAEQFFGPGTRLTVL.

CDR3 amino acids: CASSPAGHYGYTF. CDR3 in DNA: TGTGCCAGCAGCCCGGCAGGTCACTATGGCTACACCTTC. The V call is TRBV3-1 (or the pseudogene TRBV3-2), the J call TRBJ1-2; D ambiguous. V was shortened by 4 bases and J by 3 bases, with 9 bases between the two germline ends. The CDR3 is 13 residues long. Germline V lookup: CDR1 LGHDT, CDR2 YNNKEL (reference sequence).

With respect to this clone: It may be a read error: a sequence one base away is much more abundant. V is TRBV19 and J is TRBJ1-1; D uncertain. The CDR3 has 13 amino acids. The V gene's germline CDR1 is LNHDA and CDR2 SQIVND (reference sequence). V dropped 3 bases and J dropped 4 bases, with 9 bases sitting between them. This CDR3 reads CASSIGEGTEAFF. In DNA form, the CDR3 reads TGTGCCAGTAGTATCGGGGAGGGCACTGAAGCTTTCTTT.

There are many counts of this clone. The chain employs TRBV29-1 and TRBJ1-1, with 7 positions matching TRBD1. Germline trimming cut 5 bases from V and 2 bases from J; bases unmatched to any gene: 8. CDR1 SQVTM and CDR2 ANQGSEA come from the germline V gene. This CDR3 is built from 14 residues. This CDR3 is CSVIKGQVNTEAFF. The CDR3 nucleotides read TGCAGCGTTATAAAAGGACAGGTAAACACTGAAGCTTTCTTT.

The chain combines TRBV12-5 with TRBJ2-3; no reliable D call. Germline V gene sequence: CDR1 LGHNT, CDR2 FRNRAP. CDR3 length: 13 residues. Trimming removed 9 bases at V and 1 base at J, with 11 bases between. The CDR3 loop is CARGLSCTDTQYF. The DNA of the CDR3 is TGTGCTAGGGGCCTAAGTTGCACAGATACGCAGTATTTT.

This clone was picked up a small number of times. This chain uses TRBV6-6 with TRBJ1-2; 10 bases fit TRBD1. Per the germline V gene, CDR1 is MNHNY and CDR2 is SVGAGI (reference sequence). The CDR3 extends over 14 amino acids. Germline trimming cut 0 bases from V and 8 bases from J; bases unmatched to any gene: 3. This CDR3 reads CASSYSGQGEGYTF. The CDR3 DNA reads TGTGCCAGCAGTTACTCAGGACAGGGGGAAGGCTACACCTTC.

Concerning this clone itself: The junction differs from germline at one of its ends, possibly a read error. This sequence joins TRBV4-2 and TRBJ2-1; D unclear. This CDR3 contains 11 residues. Germline V lookup: CDR1 LGHNA, CDR2 YNFKEQ. The CDR3 sequence is CASGQGPEQFF. CDR3 nucleotides: TGTGCCAGCGGCCAAGGTCCGGAGCAGTTCTTC.

The rearrangement uses TRBV5-1 and TRBJ2-3, with 10 bases identical to TRBD2. This CDR3 is 15 amino acids long. V shed 4 bases and J 3 bases; nucleotides not matched to a gene: 5. Germline V CDR1 and CDR2: SGHRS, YFSETQ. CDR3 nucleotide sequence: TGCGCCAGCAGCAAAAGCGGGAGGGGGACAGATACGCAGTATTTT. This gives the protein CASSKSGRGTDTQYF.

This clone was detected once. V usage is TRBV6-4 and J usage is TRBJ2-3, with D possibly matching TRBD1 (6 bases). V was pared by 6 bases and J by 5 bases, with 15 bases between. Germline V gene lookup returns CDR1 MRHNA and CDR2 SNTAGT. This CDR3 has 14 residues. The CDR3 protein is CASSRGGGEDTQYF. In nucleotides, the CDR3 is TGTGCCAGCAGCAGGGGCGGCGGAGAAGATACGCAGTATTTT.

This clone was seen a few times. The chain couples TRBV6-6 to TRBJ2-3, with 8 bases identical to TRBD2. The CDR3 contains 16 residues. J lost 0 bases, V lost 2 bases, and 4 bases had no gene match. Per the germline V gene, CDR1 is MNHNY and CDR2 is SVGAGI (reference sequence). CDR3 sequence reads: CASSYAGGRSTDTQYF. Here the CDR3 DNA reads TGTGCCAGCAGTTACGCGGGGGGTCGTAGCACAGATACGCAGTATTTT.

The rearrangement links TRBV27 to TRBJ1-6; tentative D call: TRBD1 (5 bases). Trimming took off 5 bases at V and 2 bases at J, with 7 bases between the two ends. Germline CDR1 is MNHEY and CDR2 is SMNVEV (reference sequence). This CDR3 is built from 14 residues. CDR3 region: CASSMTAYNSPLHF. CDR3 nucleotides: TGTGCCAGCAGTATGACAGCCTATAATTCACCCCTCCACTTT.

The chain is built from TRBV5-1 and TRBJ2-1; 10 bases are shared with TRBD2. Germline CDR1 SGHRS, CDR2 YFSETQ. The CDR3 runs to 18 residues. Trimming at V came to 4 bases and at J to 4 bases, leaving 14 bases not matched to a gene. The CDR3 region is CASSPMGTLAGAYNEQFF. DNA for the CDR3: TGCGCCAGCAGCCCCATGGGGACGCTAGCGGGAGCTTACAATGAGCAGTTCTTC.

This rearrangement joins TRBV6-6 to TRBJ2-1; D remains ambiguous. V lost 5 bases to trimming and J lost 5 bases, with 16 bases between them. CDR1 is MNHNY and CDR2 is SVGAGI in the germline V gene (reference sequence). The length of the CDR3 is 15 residues. CDR3 bases: TGTGCCAGCAGTGCTGACTGGAACTCTGACAATGAGCAGTTCTTC. It yields the protein CASSADWNSDNEQFF.

The V gene is TRBV9, the J gene TRBJ1-3; 8 bases agree with TRBD1. The CDR3 is made up of 15 amino acids. Germline V gene lookup returns CDR1 SGDLS and CDR2 YYNGEE. Trimming cost V 4 bases and J 0 bases; bases outside gene matches: 3. In nucleotides, the CDR3 is TGTGCCAGCAGCTACAGGGGGGCCTCTGGAAACACCATATATTTT. This translates into CASSYRGASGNTIYF.